Listed below are T cell receptor beta chains from one sample, sequenced in a study of T cell repertoires in cytomegalovirus infection. These receptors' antigens are unknown. One entry per CDR3 protein, called by TCRdb with MiXCR from the reads. The table includes a few hundred thousand distinct CDR3 sequences, approximately 40% detected once. The input for sequencing was cultured PBMCs, taken from culture after CMV antigen stimulation. The receptors shown here come from a human donor in good health (CMV status not recorded). Some clones in this sample may be carry-over from other donors' samples. Each CDR3 is given with its conserved first and last residue. Expanded clones get a size class; other rows say once, few or many, or leave the size out.

>TRBJ1-1|TRBV6-6|NA
CASSYSLRQGTEAFF
>TRBJ2-3|TRBV7-9|NA
CASSLFAAGADTQYF
>TRBJ1-1|TRBV7-2|NA
CASSLGNEAFF
>TRBJ2-3|TRBV5-4|few
CASSQQTSGGADTQYF
>TRBJ2-3|TRBV12-5|few
CASGGEPGPSTDTQYF
>TRBJ2-1|TRBV20-1|few
CSASRGRVYNEQFF
>TRBJ1-1|TRBV5-4|NA
CASSRYIGGTEAFF
>TRBJ1-5|TRBV19|NA
CASSIIWDRVFQPQHF
>TRBJ2-2|TRBV7-9|NA
CASSSSGTGELFF
>TRBJ2-6|TRBV19|NA
CASSTPGRGANVLTF
>TRBJ1-2|TRBV19|few
CASPCFDRPNYGYTF
>TRBJ1-3|TRBV12-3/TRBV12-4|NA
CASSLRRPGPPPGNTIYF
>TRBJ2-7|TRBV6-2/TRBV6-3|NA
CASSYAGVEYEQYF
>TRBJ1-3|TRBV7-9|few
CASLNWGSPDSGNTIYF
>TRBJ2-1|TRBV12-3/TRBV12-4|NA
CASTDGLAVNNEQFF
>TRBJ1-4|TRBV4-2|NA
CASSQDWGFRRNEKLFF
>TRBJ2-3|TRBV4-1|few
CASSQEGRGGDTQYF
>TRBJ1-1|TRBV11-2|NA
CASSSSGWGKRSSTEAFF
>TRBJ2-1|TRBV5-1|once
CASSYTTGSNEQFF
>TRBJ1-1|TRBV27|NA
CASSSFFPVDSLNTEAFF
>TRBJ1-5|TRBV19|NA
CASSTQDRVGNQPQHF
>TRBJ2-2|TRBV19|NA
CASSMGGSRVNTGELFF